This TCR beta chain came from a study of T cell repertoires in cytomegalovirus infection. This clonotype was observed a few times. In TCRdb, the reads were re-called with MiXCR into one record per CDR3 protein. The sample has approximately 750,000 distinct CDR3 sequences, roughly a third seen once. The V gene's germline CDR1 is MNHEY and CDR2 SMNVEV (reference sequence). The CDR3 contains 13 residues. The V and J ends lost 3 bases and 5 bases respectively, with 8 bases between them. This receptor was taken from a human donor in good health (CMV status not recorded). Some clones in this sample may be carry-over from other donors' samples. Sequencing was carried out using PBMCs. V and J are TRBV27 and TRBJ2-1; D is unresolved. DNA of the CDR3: TGTGCCAGCAGTTTCGGGCCCAACAATGAGCAGTTCTTC. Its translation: CASSFGPNNEQFF.